This T cell receptor (beta chain) was sequenced for a study of T-cell reconstitution after alpha-beta-depleted transplantation in children. Study-level findings and limits: A year had passed since transplant, and T-cell counts and diversity by then came mostly from newly produced T cells.

This clonotype was picked up many times. Its antigen is currently unknown. The CDR3 runs to 15 residues. Per germline, CDR1 SEHNR and CDR2 FQNEAQ (reference sequence). The V and J ends lost 6 bases and 1 base respectively, with 13 bases between them. As it was prepared, the TCRbeta library received unique molecular identifiers. From the PCR reads, TCRdb called clonotypes with MiXCR, one entry per CDR3 protein. The sample holds about 27,000 distinct CDR3 sequences, 15% to 20% seen once. The chain has TRBV7-9 and TRBJ2-1; perhaps D is TRBD1 or TRBD2 (5 bases each). The source material was PBMCs, mostly from graft donor cells, sampled 60 days after TCRalphabeta/CD19-depleted stem cell transplant. The receptor was isolated from a male patient aged 2 to 9 who had a stem cell transplant for acute lymphoblastic leukemia, so the T cells may come from the graft donor. The CDR3 spells CASRGVTESYNEQFF. CDR3 bases: TGTGCCAGCAGGGGGGTAACGGAATCCTACAATGAGCAGTTCTTC.